This TCR beta chain was obtained from a study of blood T cell repertoires in COVID-19. Across the study: Sources were T cells, B-cell-depleted T cells, or PBMCs; the material itself was cDNA or gDNA.

Source study methods: Estimation of nucleated cell counts was performed using reference gene primer amplification. The method was immunoSEQ multiplex PCR; TCRdb's version includes in-frame clones alone and lacks a portion of them. The DNA gave D and trimming, while V, J and clone size come from that table. Of 15,000 to 20,000 clones listed, approximately 92% are singletons. V gave up 8 bases and J gave up 0 bases, with 2 bases separating them. CDR1 is MNHEY, CDR2 SVGAGI, per germline. The CDR3 has 11 residues. The TCR sequence derives from a man aged 55 to 70 with active COVID-19. Sequencing was carried out using peripheral blood. This sequence joins TRBV6-5 and TRBJ2-1; D is ambiguous. In nucleotides, the CDR3 is TGTGCCAGCCTCTCCTACAATGAGCAGTTCTTC. Translation gives CASLSYNEQFF.